These T cell receptor beta chains were read from a single sample in a study of shared clonotypes between healthy human individuals. Sequenced by immunoSEQ multiplex PCR; TCRdb stores in-frame clones only, minus some. The data contain 2 million to 2.5 million clones, roughly 93% of them singletons. Specimen: naive CD4+ T cells from PBMCs. Receptor source: a man between 18 and 29 years old in good health. Some clones in this sample may be carry-over from other donors' samples. The CDR3 runs from the conserved cysteine through the conserved F or W. Fields, in order: clone size, V gene, CDR3 length, D gene, J gene, CDR3 protein, CDR3 DNA. D genes are given only for firm matches. Clone size appears in some rows only: once, few, many, or a class for an expanded clone.

size: NA; V: TRBV4-2; length: 15; D: TRBD2; J: TRBJ2-1; CDR3: CASSQPGLASDEQFF; DNA: TGTGCCAGCAGCCAACCGGGACTAGCTTCGGATGAGCAGTTCTTC
size: NA; V: TRBV28; length: 11; D: NA; J: TRBJ1-1; CDR3: CASSPRTEAFF; DNA: TGTGCCAGCAGCCCCCGCACTGAAGCTTTCTTT
size: NA; V: TRBV18; length: 14; D: NA; J: TRBJ1-4; CDR3: CASSSGAVPEKLFF; DNA: TGTGCCAGCTCCTCCGGGGCCGTCCCTGAAAAACTGTTTTTT
size: NA; V: TRBV19; length: 16; D: TRBD1; J: TRBJ1-5; CDR3: CASSFLSTGVYQPQHF; DNA: TGTGCCAGTAGTTTCCTATCGACAGGGGTTTATCAGCCCCAGCATTTT
size: few; V: TRBV7-9; length: 15; D: TRBD1; J: TRBJ1-3; CDR3: CASSQRTGRGNTIYF; DNA: TGTGCCAGCAGCCAACGGACAGGGCGTGGAAACACCATATATTTT
size: NA; V: TRBV5-1; length: 15; D: NA; J: TRBJ1-1; CDR3: CASSLAGSPNREAFF; DNA: TGCGCCAGCAGCTTGGCCGGCAGCCCCAACCGAGAAGCTTTCTTT
size: NA; V: TRBV5-1; length: 14; D: TRBD2; J: TRBJ2-5; CDR3: CASSLGLAGETQYF; DNA: TGCGCCAGCAGCCTGGGACTAGCGGGAGAGACCCAGTACTTC
size: NA; V: TRBV5-1; length: 16; D: TRBD1; J: TRBJ1-5; CDR3: CASRPGTGGFYQPQHF; DNA: TGCGCCAGCAGACCCGGGACAGGGGGCTTTTATCAGCCCCAGCATTTT
size: NA; V: TRBV7-8; length: 16; D: TRBD1; J: TRBJ2-1; CDR3: CASSLALGTGNNEQFF; DNA: TGTGCCAGCAGCTTAGCGCTTGGGACAGGGAATAATGAGCAGTTCTTC
size: NA; V: TRBV28; length: 14; D: TRBD1; J: TRBJ2-3; CDR3: CASSTDRGGDTQYF; DNA: TGTGCCAGCAGTACGGACAGGGGAGGAGATACGCAGTATTTT
size: NA; V: TRBV5-5; length: 14; D: NA; J: TRBJ2-1; CDR3: CASSPLATYNEQFF; DNA: TGTGCCAGCAGCCCGCTAGCGACCTACAATGAGCAGTTCTTC
size: NA; V: TRBV14; length: 14; D: NA; J: TRBJ1-1; CDR3: CASSQGAQDTEAFF; DNA: TGTGCCAGCAGCCAGGGGGCGCAGGACACTGAAGCTTTCTTT
size: NA; V: TRBV5-1; length: 17; D: TRBD2; J: TRBJ2-1; CDR3: CASSFRAGGEVYNEQFF; DNA: TGCGCCAGCAGCTTTCGGGCGGGAGGGGAGGTCTACAATGAGCAGTTCTTC
size: NA; V: TRBV30; length: 17; D: TRBD2; J: TRBJ2-7; CDR3: CAWNTRVSGRATREQYF; DNA: TGTGCCTGGAATACCAGGGTAAGCGGGAGGGCCACCCGCGAGCAGTACTTC
size: NA; V: TRBV5-4; length: 15; D: NA; J: TRBJ2-5; CDR3: CASSTQGGRGETQYF; DNA: TGTGCCAGCAGCACCCAGGGAGGCAGAGGCGAGACCCAGTACTTC
size: few; V: TRBV7-7; length: 15; D: NA; J: TRBJ1-5; CDR3: CASSLPDSGHQPQHF; DNA: TGTGCCAGCAGCTTACCGGACAGCGGGCATCAGCCCCAGCATTTT
size: NA; V: TRBV7-2; length: 14; D: NA; J: TRBJ2-5; CDR3: CASSLMGERETQYF; DNA: TGTGCCAGCAGCTTAATGGGGGAAAGGGAGACCCAGTACTTC
size: NA; V: TRBV12-5; length: 13; D: NA; J: TRBJ1-1; CDR3: CASATPGGTEAFF; DNA: TGTGCTAGTGCCACGCCGGGTGGCACTGAAGCTTTCTTT
size: NA; V: TRBV9; length: 15; D: TRBD1; J: TRBJ1-1; CDR3: CASSVGRGPNTEAFF; DNA: TGTGCCAGCAGCGTAGGAAGGGGGCCGAACACTGAAGCTTTCTTT
size: NA; V: TRBV7-9; length: 13; D: NA; J: TRBJ1-2; CDR3: CASSLPGRDGYTF; DNA: TGTGCCAGCAGCTTGCCAGGGAGGGATGGCTACACCTTC
size: NA; V: TRBV15; length: 12; D: NA; J: TRBJ1-5; CDR3: CATSRVNQPQHF; DNA: TGTGCCACCAGCAGAGTCAATCAGCCCCAGCATTTT
size: NA; V: TRBV7-3; length: 15; D: NA; J: TRBJ2-6; CDR3: CASSLQPSGANVLTF; DNA: TGTGCCAGCAGCTTACAGCCTTCTGGGGCCAACGTCCTGACTTTC
size: NA; V: TRBV5-1; length: 15; D: TRBD1; J: TRBJ1-1; CDR3: CASSFGQVSNTEAFF; DNA: TGCGCCAGCAGCTTCGGACAGGTTTCGAACACTGAAGCTTTCTTT
size: NA; V: TRBV4-1; length: 15; D: TRBD2; J: TRBJ2-1; CDR3: CASSPSGRENNEQFF; DNA: TGCGCCAGCAGTCCTAGCGGGAGGGAAAACAATGAGCAGTTCTTC
size: few; V: TRBV9; length: 14; D: NA; J: TRBJ1-1; CDR3: CASSVIGAGTEAFF; DNA: TGTGCCAGCAGCGTCATCGGGGCAGGCACTGAAGCTTTCTTT
size: NA; V: TRBV27; length: 11; D: NA; J: TRBJ2-7; CDR3: CASTIGGEQYF; DNA: TGTGCCAGCACCATAGGTGGCGAGCAGTACTTC
size: NA; V: TRBV5-4; length: 14; D: NA; J: TRBJ1-4; CDR3: CASSSRAQGEKLFF; DNA: TGTGCCAGCAGCTCCCGGGCCCAGGGTGAAAAACTGTTTTTT
size: NA; V: TRBV28; length: 13; D: NA; J: TRBJ2-7; CDR3: CASTLSDPYEQYF; DNA: TGTGCCAGCACCCTTTCGGACCCCTACGAGCAGTACTTC
size: NA; V: TRBV2; length: 14; D: NA; J: TRBJ1-3; CDR3: CASIIEVSGNTIYF; DNA: TGTGCCAGCATAATAGAGGTCTCTGGAAACACCATATATTTT
size: NA; V: TRBV27; length: 13; D: NA; J: TRBJ1-5; CDR3: CASSLLGNQPQHF; DNA: TGTGCCAGCAGTTTATTGGGCAATCAGCCCCAGCATTTT
size: once; V: TRBV19; length: 14; D: NA; J: TRBJ2-6; CDR3: CASVGVSGANVLTF; DNA: TGTGCCAGTGTAGGGGTCTCTGGGGCCAACGTCCTGACTTTC